This T cell receptor (beta chain) was captured in a study of OX40 agonist ivuxolimab in advanced cancers. Sequencing used immunoSEQ multiplex PCR; TCRdb keeps in-frame clones, though not all of them. This table has some 110,000 clones, 90% to 95% appearing once. CDR3 size: 17 residues. Germline V gene sequence: CDR1 MNHNS, CDR2 SASEGT. With 2 bases clipped from V and 2 bases from J, the junction kept 6 bases outside the gene matches. The chain uses TRBV6-1 and TRBJ2-1; 10 positions agree with TRBD1. This TCR was sampled from an adult with an advanced solid tumor such as melanoma, head and neck, liver or kidney cancer. The material was CD4+ or CD8+ T cells sorted from blood, obtained in a trial of the OX40 agonist ivuxolimab. The CDR3 protein is CASSERDRGVAYNEQFF. Here the CDR3 DNA reads TGTGCCAGCAGTGAACGGGACAGGGGAGTTGCCTACAATGAGCAGTTCTTC.